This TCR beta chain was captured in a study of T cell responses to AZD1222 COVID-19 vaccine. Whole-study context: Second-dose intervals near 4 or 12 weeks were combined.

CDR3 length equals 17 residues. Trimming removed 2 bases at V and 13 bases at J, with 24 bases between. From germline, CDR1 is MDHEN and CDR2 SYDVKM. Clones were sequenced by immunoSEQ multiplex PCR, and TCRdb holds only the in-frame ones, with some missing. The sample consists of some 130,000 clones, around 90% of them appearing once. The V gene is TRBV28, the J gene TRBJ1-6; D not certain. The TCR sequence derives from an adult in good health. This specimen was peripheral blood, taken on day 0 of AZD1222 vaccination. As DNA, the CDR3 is TGTGCCAGCAGTTTAGGTACCCGGCGGCGGGTCGTCGGCCCCCTCCACTTT. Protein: CASSLGTRRRVVGPLHF.